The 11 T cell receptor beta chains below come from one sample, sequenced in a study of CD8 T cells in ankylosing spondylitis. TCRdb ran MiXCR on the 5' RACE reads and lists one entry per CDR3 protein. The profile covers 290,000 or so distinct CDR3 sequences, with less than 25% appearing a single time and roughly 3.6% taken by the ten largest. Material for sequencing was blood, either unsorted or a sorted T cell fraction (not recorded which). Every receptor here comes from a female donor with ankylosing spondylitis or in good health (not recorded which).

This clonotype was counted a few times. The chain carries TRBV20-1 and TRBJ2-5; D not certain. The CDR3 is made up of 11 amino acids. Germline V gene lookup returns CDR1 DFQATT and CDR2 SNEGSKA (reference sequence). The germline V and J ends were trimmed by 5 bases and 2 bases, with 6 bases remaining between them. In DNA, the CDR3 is TGCAGTGCTTTGGTTCAAGAGACCCAGTACTTC. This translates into CSALVQETQYF.

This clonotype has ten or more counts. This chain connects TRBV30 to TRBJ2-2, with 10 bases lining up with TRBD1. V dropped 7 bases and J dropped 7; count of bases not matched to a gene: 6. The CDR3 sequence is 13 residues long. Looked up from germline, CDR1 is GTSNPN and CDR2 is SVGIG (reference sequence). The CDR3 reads CALRQGAVGELFF. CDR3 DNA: TGTGCCTTAAGACAGGGGGCCGTCGGGGAGCTGTTTTTT. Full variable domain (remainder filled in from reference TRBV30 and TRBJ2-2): SQTIHQWPATLVQPVGSPLSLECTVEGTSNPNLYWYRQAAGRGLQLLFYSVGIGQISSEVPQNLSASRPQDRQFILSSKKLLLSDSGFYLCALRQGAVGELFFGEGSRLTVL.

This chain's CDR3 is CASSRPDGGQYSYEQYF. The CDR3 DNA is TGTGCCAGCAGCCGCCCGGACGGGGGGCAATACTCCTACGAGCAGTACTTC. This rearrangement joins TRBV5-8 to TRBJ2-7; D perhaps matches TRBD2 (7 bases). V dropped 4 bases and J dropped 0 bases, with 20 bases sitting between them. Germline CDR1 SGHTS, CDR2 YDEGEE. The CDR3 is 17 amino acids.

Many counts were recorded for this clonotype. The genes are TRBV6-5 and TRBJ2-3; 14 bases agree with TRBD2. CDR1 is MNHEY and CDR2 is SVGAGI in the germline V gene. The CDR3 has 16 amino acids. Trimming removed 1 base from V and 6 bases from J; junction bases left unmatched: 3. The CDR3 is CASSYLTSGRADTQYF. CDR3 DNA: TGTGCCAGCAGTTACTTGACTAGCGGGAGGGCTGATACGCAGTATTTT.

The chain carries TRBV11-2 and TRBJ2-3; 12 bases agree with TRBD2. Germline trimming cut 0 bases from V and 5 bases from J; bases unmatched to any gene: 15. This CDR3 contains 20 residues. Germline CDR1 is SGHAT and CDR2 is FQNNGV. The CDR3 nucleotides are TGTGCCAGCAGCTTAGAAGGTTCGGTCGTGACTAGCGGGGGAGAAGATACGCAGTATTTT. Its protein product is CASSLEGSVVTSGGEDTQYF.

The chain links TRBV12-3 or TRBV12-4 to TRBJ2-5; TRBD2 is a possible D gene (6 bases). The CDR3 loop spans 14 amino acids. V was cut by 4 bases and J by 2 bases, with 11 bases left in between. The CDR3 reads CASSSGGRQETQYF. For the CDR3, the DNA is TGTGCCAGCAGTTCCGGGGGAAGGCAAGAGACCCAGTACTTC.

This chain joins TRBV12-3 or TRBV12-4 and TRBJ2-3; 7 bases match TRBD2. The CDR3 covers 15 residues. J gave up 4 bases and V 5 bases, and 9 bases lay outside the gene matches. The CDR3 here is CASSLLGGGPDTQYF. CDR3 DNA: TGTGCCAGCAGTCTCCTGGGGGGAGGGCCAGATACGCAGTATTTT.

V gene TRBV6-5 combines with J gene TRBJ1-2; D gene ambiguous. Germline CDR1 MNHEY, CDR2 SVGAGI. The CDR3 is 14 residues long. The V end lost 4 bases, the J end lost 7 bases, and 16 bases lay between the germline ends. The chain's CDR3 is CASSSRLLRVGYTF. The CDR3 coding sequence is TGTGCCAGCAGTTCAAGACTCCTCCGGGTTGGCTACACCTTC.

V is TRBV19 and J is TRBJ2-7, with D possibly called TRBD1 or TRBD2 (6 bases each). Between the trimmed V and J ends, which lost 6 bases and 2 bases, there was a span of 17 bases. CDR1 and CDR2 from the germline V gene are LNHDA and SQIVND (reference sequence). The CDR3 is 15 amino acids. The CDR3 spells CASSAGGGPPYEQYF. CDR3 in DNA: TGTGCCAGTAGCGCCGGGGGCGGGCCGCCCTACGAGCAGTACTTC.

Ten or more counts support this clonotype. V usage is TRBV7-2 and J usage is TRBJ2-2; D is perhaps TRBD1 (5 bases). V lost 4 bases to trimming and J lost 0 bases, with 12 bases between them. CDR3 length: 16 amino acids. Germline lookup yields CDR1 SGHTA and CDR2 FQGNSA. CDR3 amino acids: CASSSNGAANTGELFF. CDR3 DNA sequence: TGTGCCAGCAGCTCAAATGGGGCGGCGAACACCGGGGAGCTGTTTTTT.

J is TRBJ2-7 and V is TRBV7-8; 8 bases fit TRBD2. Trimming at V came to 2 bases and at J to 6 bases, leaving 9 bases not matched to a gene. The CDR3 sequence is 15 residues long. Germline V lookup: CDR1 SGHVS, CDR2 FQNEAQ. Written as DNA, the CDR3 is TGTGCCAGCAGCTTAAGCGGGAGCGCGAATGGCGAGCAGTACTTC. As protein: CASSLSGSANGEQYF. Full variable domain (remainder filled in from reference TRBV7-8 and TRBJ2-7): GAGVSQSPRYKVAKRGQDVALRCDPISGHVSLFWYQQALGQGPEFLTYFQNEAQLDKSGLPSDRFFAERPEGSVSTLKIQRTQQEDSAVYLCASSLSGSANGEQYFGPGTRLTVT.